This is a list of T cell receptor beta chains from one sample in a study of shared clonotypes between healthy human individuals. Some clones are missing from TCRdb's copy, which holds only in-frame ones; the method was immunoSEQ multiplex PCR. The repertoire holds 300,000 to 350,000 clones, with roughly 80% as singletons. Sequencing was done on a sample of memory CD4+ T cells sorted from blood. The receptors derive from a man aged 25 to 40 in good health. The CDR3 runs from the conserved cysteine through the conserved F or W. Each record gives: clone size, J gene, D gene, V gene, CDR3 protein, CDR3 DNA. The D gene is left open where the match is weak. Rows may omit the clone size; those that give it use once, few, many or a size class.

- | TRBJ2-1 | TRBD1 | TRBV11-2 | CASSLDRDRGDNEQFF | TGTGCCAGCAGCTTAGACAGGGACAGGGGGGACAATGAGCAGTTCTTC
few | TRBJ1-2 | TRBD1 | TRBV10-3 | CAISDQGGHYGYTF | TGTGCCATCAGTGATCAGGGGGGCCACTATGGCTACACCTTC
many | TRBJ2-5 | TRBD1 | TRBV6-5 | CATNRDRQETQYF | TGTGCCACAAACCGGGACAGACAAGAGACCCAGTACTTC
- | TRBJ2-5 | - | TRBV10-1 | CASSESYGGTETQYF | TGCGCCAGCAGTGAATCGTATGGGGGGACAGAGACCCAGTACTTC
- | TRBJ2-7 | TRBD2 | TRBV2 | CASSRTSTEQYF | TGTGCCAGCAGTCGGACTAGCACAGAGCAGTACTTC
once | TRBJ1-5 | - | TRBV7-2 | CASSLGFRGPHQPQHF | TGTGCCAGCAGCTTAGGGTTTCGGGGGCCTCATCAGCCCCAGCATTTT
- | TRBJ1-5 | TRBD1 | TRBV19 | CASRSRTGANQPQHF | TGTGCCAGTAGGTCGAGGACAGGGGCAAATCAGCCCCAGCATTTT
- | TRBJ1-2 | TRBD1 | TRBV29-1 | CSASDRGYGYTF | TGCAGCGCATCGGACAGGGGCTATGGCTACACCTTC
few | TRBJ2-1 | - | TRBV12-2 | CASRFLVRGPGTAYNEQFF | TGTGCAAGTCGCTTTTTAGTCCGTGGCCCCGGGACAGCCTACAATGAGCAGTTCTTC
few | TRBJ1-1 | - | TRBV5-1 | CASSLVATSTEAFF | TGCGCCAGCAGCTTGGTCGCGACGAGCACTGAAGCTTTCTTT
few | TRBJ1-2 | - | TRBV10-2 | CASSEGSIGGYTF | TGCGCCAGCAGTGAGGGTTCTATAGGCGGCTACACCTTC
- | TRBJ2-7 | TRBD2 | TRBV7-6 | CASSLAPGLADSYEQYF | TGTGCCAGCAGCTTAGCGCCGGGGCTAGCGGACTCCTACGAGCAGTACTTC
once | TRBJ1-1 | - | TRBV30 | CAWSVWGVVSEAFF | TGTGCCTGGAGTGTCTGGGGAGTAGTCTCTGAAGCTTTCTTT
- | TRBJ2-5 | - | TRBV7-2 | CASSLDRVQTQYF | TGTGCCAGCAGCTTAGACAGGGTCCAGACCCAGTACTTC
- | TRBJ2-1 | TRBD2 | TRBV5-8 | CASSQGLVSYNEQFF | TGTGCCAGCAGCCAAGGACTAGTTTCCTACAATGAGCAGTTCTTC
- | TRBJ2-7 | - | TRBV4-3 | CASSSGGYEQYF | TGCGCCAGCAGTAGTGGGGGTTACGAGCAGTACTTC
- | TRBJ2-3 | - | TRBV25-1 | CASSHTDTQYF | TGTGCCAGCTCCCACACAGATACGCAGTATTTT
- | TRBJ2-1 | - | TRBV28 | CASRRARGGLYEQFF | TGTGCCAGCAGACGAGCTAGGGGTGGGCTTTATGAGCAGTTCTTC
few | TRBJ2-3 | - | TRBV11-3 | CASSLGGLTDTQYF | TGTGCCAGCAGCTTAGGGGGGCTCACAGATACGCAGTATTTT
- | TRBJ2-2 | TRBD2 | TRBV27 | CASSLISGSPGELFF | TGTGCCAGCAGTTTAATTAGCGGGAGTCCCGGGGAGCTGTTTTTT
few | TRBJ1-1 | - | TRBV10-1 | CASSGGEENTEAFF | TGCGCCAGCAGTGGCGGGGAGGAGAACACTGAAGCTTTCTTT
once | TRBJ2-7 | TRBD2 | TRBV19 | CASNQGTSGSYEQYF | TGTGCCAGTAACCAAGGGACTAGCGGATCCTACGAGCAGTACTTC
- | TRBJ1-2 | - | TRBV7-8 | CASSLNPRTGPGYGYTF | TGTGCCAGCAGCTTAAACCCACGGACTGGCCCAGGCTATGGCTACACCTTC
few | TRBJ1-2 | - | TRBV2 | CASSEGSTAYGYTF | TGTGCCAGCAGTGAAGGGTCGACAGCCTATGGCTACACCTTC
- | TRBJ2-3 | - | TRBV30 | CAWIAGSTDTQYF | TGTGCCTGGATCGCCGGGAGCACAGATACGCAGTATTTT
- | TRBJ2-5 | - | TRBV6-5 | CASSYSSRDETQYF | TGTGCCAGCAGTTACTCGAGTAGGGACGAGACCCAGTACTTC
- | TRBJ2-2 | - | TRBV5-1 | CASTTGILKGRNTGELFF | TGCGCCAGCACGACCGGGATCCTTAAGGGTAGAAACACCGGGGAGCTGTTTTTT
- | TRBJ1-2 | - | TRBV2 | CASSESGTTNYGYTF | TGTGCCAGCAGTGAATCGGGAACTACTAACTATGGCTACACCTTC
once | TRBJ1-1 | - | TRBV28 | CASSLRQGRGTEAFF | TGTGCCAGCAGTCTTAGGCAGGGCCGAGGGACTGAAGCTTTCTTT
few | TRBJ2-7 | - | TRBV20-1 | CSAQRKDEQYF | TGCAGTGCCCAACGGAAGGACGAGCAGTACTTC
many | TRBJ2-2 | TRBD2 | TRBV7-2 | CASSWRDYVLGELFF | TGTGCCAGCAGCTGGCGGGACTACGTTCTCGGGGAGCTGTTTTTT
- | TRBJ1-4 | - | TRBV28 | CASSVLNPEKLFF | TGTGCCAGCAGTGTACTTAACCCGGAAAAACTGTTTTTT
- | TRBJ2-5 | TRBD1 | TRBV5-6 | CASSPGTVQETQYF | TGTGCCAGCAGCCCTGGGACAGTCCAAGAGACCCAGTACTTC
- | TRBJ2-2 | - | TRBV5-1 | CASSFGYSGELFF | TGCGCCAGCAGCTTCGGGTACAGCGGGGAGCTGTTTTTT
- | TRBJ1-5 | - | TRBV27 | CASSLYGPSGVQPQHF | TGTGCCAGCAGTTTATACGGCCCTAGCGGGGTTCAGCCCCAGCATTTT
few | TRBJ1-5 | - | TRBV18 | CASSPTSGAPQPQHF | TGTGCCAGCTCACCAACCTCAGGGGCCCCTCAGCCCCAGCATTTT
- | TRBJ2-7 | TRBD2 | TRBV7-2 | CASSSSVPGLAGRNYEQYF | TGTGCCAGCAGCTCCTCGGTCCCGGGACTAGCGGGAAGAAACTACGAGCAGTACTTC
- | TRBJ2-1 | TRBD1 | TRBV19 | CASSEQGQRYNEQFF | TGTGCCAGTAGTGAGCAGGGACAGCGATACAATGAGCAGTTCTTC
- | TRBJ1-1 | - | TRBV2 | CASSELRGGVAFF | TGTGCCAGCAGTGAATTACGAGGAGGGGTAGCTTTCTTT
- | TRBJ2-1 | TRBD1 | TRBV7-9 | CASSKFPTGGREQFF | TGTGCCAGCAGCAAATTCCCAACAGGGGGCCGTGAGCAGTTCTTC
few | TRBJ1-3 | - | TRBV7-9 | CASSLALQGTNSGNTIYF | TGTGCCAGCAGCTTAGCGCTCCAGGGGACAAACTCTGGAAACACCATATATTTT
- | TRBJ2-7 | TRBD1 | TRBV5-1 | CASSRGQNYEQYF | TGCGCCAGCAGCAGGGGACAGAACTACGAGCAGTACTTC
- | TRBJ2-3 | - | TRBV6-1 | CASSAKGVDTDTQYF | TGTGCCAGCAGTGCCAAGGGAGTAGACACAGATACGCAGTATTTT
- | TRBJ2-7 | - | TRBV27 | CASSLNRAYEQYF | TGTGCCAGCAGTTTAAACAGGGCTTACGAGCAGTACTTC
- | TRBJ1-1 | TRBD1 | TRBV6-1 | CASSENRDRAAFF | TGTGCCAGCAGTGAAAACCGGGACAGGGCCGCTTTCTTT
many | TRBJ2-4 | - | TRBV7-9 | CASSTSDSKNIQYF | TGTGCCAGCAGCACATCGGACAGCAAAAACATTCAGTACTTC
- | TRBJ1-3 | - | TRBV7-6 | CASSLFTSGNTIYF | TGTGCCAGCAGCTTATTTACCTCCGGAAACACCATATATTTT
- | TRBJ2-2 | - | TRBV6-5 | CASSYRLYTGELFF | TGTGCCAGCAGTTACAGACTCTACACCGGGGAGCTGTTTTTT
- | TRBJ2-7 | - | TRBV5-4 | CASSPSASSSYEQYF | TGTGCCAGCAGTCCTAGCGCCTCGAGCTCCTACGAGCAGTACTTC
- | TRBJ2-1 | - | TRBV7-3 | CASSSPAGNNEQFF | TGTGCCAGCAGCTCACCCGCTGGTAACAATGAGCAGTTCTTC
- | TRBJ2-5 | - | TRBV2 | CASIRYGVGEGETQYF | TGTGCCAGCATCCGCTACGGGGTGGGGGAAGGAGAGACCCAGTACTTC
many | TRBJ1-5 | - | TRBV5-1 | CASSLAGSGGQPQHF | TGCGCCAGCAGCTTGGCCGGGTCCGGAGGTCAGCCCCAGCATTTT
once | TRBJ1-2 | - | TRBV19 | CASSPAGDGYGYTF | TGTGCCAGTAGTCCAGCAGGGGATGGCTATGGCTACACCTTC
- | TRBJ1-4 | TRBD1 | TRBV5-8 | CASSLEGQGARSNEKLFF | TGTGCCAGCAGCTTGGAGGGACAGGGGGCGCGGTCTAATGAAAAACTGTTTTTT
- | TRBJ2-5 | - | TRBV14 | CASSPGQGYETQYF | TGTGCCAGCAGCCCGGGGCAGGGGTACGAGACCCAGTACTTC
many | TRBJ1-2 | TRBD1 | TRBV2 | CASSWDSSYGYTF | TGTGCCAGCAGTTGGGACAGCTCTTATGGCTACACCTTC
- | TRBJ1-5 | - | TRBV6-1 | CASSELSGGNQPQHF | TGTGCCAGCAGTGAACTATCAGGGGGCAATCAGCCCCAGCATTTT